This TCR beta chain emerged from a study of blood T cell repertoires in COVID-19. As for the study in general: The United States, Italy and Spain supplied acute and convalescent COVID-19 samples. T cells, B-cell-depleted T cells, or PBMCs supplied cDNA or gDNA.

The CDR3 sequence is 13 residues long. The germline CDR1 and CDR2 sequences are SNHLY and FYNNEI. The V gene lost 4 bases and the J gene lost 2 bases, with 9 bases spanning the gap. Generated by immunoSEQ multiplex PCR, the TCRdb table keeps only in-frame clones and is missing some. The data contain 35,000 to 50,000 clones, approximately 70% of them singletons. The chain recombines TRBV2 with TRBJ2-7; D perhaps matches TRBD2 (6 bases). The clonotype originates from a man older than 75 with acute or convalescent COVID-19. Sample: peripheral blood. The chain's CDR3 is CASSVAETYEQYF. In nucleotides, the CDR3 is TGTGCCAGCAGTGTAGCGGAGACCTACGAGCAGTACTTC.